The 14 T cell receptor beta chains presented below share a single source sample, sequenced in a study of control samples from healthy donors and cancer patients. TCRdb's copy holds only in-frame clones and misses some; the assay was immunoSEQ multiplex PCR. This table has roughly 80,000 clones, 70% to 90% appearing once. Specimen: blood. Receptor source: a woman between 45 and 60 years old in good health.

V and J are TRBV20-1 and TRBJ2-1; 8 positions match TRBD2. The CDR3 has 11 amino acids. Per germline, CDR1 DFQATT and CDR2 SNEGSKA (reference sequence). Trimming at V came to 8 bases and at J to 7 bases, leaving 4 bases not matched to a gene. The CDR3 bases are TGCAGTCCGGCGGGGGGAAATGAGCAGTTCTTC. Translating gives CSPAGGNEQFF.

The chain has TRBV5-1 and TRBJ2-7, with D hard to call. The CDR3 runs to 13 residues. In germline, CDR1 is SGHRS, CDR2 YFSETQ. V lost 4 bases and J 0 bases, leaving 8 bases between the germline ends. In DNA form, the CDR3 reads TGCGCCAGCAGCCCCACATTCTCCTACGAGCAGTACTTC. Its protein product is CASSPTFSYEQYF.

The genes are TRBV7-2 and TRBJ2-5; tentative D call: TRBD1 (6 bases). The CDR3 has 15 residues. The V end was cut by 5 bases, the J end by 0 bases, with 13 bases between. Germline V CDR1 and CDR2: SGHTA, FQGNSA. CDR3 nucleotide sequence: TGTGCCAGCAGCCCGGACAGAGAGTACCAAGAGACCCAGTACTTC. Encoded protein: CASSPDREYQETQYF.

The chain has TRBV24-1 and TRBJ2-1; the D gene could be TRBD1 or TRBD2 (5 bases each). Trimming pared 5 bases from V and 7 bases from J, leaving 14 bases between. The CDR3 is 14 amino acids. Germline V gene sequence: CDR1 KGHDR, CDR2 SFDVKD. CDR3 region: CATSGSRGTNEQFF. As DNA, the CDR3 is TGTGCCACCAGTGGGAGCCGGGGCACAAATGAGCAGTTCTTC.

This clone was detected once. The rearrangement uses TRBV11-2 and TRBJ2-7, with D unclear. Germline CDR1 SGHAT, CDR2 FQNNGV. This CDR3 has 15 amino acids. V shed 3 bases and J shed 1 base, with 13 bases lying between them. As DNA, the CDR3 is TGTGCCAGCAGCTTCGGGCCCCCCCCTTCCTACGAGCAGTACTTC. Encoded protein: CASSFGPPPSYEQYF.

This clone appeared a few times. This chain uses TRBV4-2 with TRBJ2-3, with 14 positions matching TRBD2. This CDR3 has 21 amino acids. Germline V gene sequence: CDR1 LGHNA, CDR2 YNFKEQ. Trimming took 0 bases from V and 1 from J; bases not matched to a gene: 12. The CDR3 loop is CASSQERTVPGLAGGTDTQYF. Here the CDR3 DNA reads TGTGCCAGCAGCCAAGAACGCACGGTACCGGGACTAGCGGGGGGCACAGATACGCAGTATTTT.

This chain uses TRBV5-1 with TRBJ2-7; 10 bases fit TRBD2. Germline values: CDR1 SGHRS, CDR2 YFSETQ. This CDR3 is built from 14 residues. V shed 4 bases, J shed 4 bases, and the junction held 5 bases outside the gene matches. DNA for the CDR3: TGCGCCAGCAGCCCCACTAGCGGGGAGTACGAGCAGTACTTC. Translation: CASSPTSGEYEQYF.

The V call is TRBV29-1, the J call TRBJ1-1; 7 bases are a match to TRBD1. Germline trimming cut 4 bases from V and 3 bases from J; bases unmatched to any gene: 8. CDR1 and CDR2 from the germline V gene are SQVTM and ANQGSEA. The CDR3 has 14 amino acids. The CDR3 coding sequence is TGCAGCGTTGTTAGGGCAGGGGGGGACACTGAAGCTTTCTTT. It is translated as CSVVRAGGDTEAFF.

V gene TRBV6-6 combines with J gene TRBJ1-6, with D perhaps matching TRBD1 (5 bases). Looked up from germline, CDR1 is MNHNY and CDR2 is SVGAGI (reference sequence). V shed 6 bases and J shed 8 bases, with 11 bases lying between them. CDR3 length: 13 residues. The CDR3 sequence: CASRQGQDSPLHF. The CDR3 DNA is TGTGCCAGCAGGCAGGGTCAGGATTCACCCCTCCACTTT.

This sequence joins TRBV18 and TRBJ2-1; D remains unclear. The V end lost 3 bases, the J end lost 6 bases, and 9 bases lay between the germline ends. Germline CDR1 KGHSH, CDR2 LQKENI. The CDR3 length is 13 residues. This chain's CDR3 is CASSPLGPNEQFF. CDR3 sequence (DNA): TGTGCCAGCTCACCCCTCGGGCCCAATGAGCAGTTCTTC. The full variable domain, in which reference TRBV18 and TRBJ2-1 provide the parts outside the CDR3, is NAGVMQNPRHLVRRRGQEARLRCSPMKGHSHVYWYRQLPEEGLKFMVYLQKENIIDESGMPKERFSAEFPKEGPSILRIQQVVRGDSAAYFCASSPLGPNEQFFGPGTRLTVL.

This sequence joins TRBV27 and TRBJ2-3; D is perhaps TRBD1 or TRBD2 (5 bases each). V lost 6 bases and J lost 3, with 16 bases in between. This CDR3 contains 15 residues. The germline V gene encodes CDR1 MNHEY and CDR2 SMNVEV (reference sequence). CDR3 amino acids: CASREGFFRTDTQYF. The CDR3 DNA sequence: TGTGCCAGCAGAGAGGGGTTCTTCAGAACAGATACGCAGTATTTT.

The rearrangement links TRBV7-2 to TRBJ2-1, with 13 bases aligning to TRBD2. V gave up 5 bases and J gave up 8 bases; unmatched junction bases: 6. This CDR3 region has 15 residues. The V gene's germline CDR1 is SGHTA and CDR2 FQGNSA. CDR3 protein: CASSPRTSGGYEQFF. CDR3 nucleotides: TGTGCCAGCAGCCCACGGACTAGCGGGGGATATGAGCAGTTCTTC.

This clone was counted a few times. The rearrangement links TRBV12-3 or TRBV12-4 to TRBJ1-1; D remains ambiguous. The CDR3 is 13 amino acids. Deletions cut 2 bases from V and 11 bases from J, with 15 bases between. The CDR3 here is CASSLSPGSAAFF. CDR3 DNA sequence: TGTGCCAGCAGTTTATCCCCCGGGTCTGCTGCTTTCTTT.

The CDR3 protein is CASSLFRATAPGGYTF. DNA of the CDR3: TGTGCCAGCAGCTTGTTCCGGGCCACCGCCCCGGGTGGCTACACCTTC. V usage is TRBV5-6 and J usage is TRBJ1-2; no clear D. Germline lookup yields CDR1 SGHDT and CDR2 YYEEEE. This CDR3 is 16 amino acids long. Trimming cost V 1 base and J 7 bases, with 20 bases left between them.